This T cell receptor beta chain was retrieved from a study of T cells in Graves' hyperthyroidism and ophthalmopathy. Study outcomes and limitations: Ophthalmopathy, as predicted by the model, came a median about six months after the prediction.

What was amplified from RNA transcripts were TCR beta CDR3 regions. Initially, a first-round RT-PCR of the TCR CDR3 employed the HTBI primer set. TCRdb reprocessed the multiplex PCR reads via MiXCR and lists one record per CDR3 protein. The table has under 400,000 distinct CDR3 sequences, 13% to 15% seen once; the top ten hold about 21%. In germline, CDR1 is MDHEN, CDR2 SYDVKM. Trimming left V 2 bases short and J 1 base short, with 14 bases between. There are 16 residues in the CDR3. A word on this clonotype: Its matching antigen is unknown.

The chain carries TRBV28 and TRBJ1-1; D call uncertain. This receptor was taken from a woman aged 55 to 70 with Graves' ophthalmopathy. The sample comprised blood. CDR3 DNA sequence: TGTGCCAGCAGTTTAAGGCCGTTAGCTGGGAACACTGAAGCTTTCTTT. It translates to CASSLRPLAGNTEAFF.